These T cell receptor beta chains were read from a single sample in a study of regulatory and conventional T cells in RAG deficiency. Here immunoSEQ multiplex PCR was the method, and the copy in TCRdb shows in-frame clones only, minus some. The top ten clones hold around 0.73% of a sample with 20,000 to 25,000 clones, just under 95% of them seen once. The data were also submitted as part of a second study, on regulatory T cells.

Sequencing was performed on CD4+ T cells sorted from blood. Receptors were obtained from a human donor in good health. Each CDR3 is given without its conserved first and last residue.

TRBV5-1	TRBJ2-2	ASSPGRTNTGELF
TRBV28	TRBJ2-1	ASNRRNDNEQF
TRBV19	TRBJ1-5	ASSLLSTGNQPQH
TRBV5-1	TRBJ2-1	ASSLEPSGSSDEQF
TRBV6-1	TRBJ2-5	ASSEDVGRVAETQY
TRBV5-5	TRBJ1-3	ASSLVGNTIY
TRBV5-1	TRBJ1-6	ASTAAGRGSYNSPLH
TRBV18	TRBJ1-5	ASSPGSDQPQH
TRBV7-3	TRBJ2-1	ASSLQGGNNEQF
TRBV11-2	TRBJ1-1	ASSPLLNTEAF
TRBV6-1	TRBJ1-1	ASMRGLSTEAF
TRBV5-1	TRBJ2-3	ASSLGDLIGTDTQY
TRBV5-1	TRBJ2-4	ASSFEGEVGIQY
TRBV7-3	TRBJ1-4	ASSLKAHSKNEKLF
TRBV19	TRBJ1-1	ASRTSGGANTEAF
TRBV7-9	TRBJ2-7	ASSPGRNREQY
TRBV5-4	TRBJ2-6	ASTKRTGVNGANVLT
TRBV7-9	TRBJ2-5	ASSAPFRRGETQY
TRBV19	TRBJ2-3	ASSIFPGLGTDTQY
TRBV5-1	TRBJ1-1	ASSADRGSAEAF
TRBV10-2	TRBJ1-4	ASSRARGPNEKLF
TRBV15	TRBJ1-5	ATSRETGGGNQPQH
TRBV7-9	TRBJ1-6	ASSLGDGSPLH
TRBV5-1	TRBJ2-1	ASSLRGSAGNEQF
TRBV2	TRBJ2-2	ASSVPMTGTGELF
TRBV27	TRBJ1-6	ASSPSSYNSPLH
TRBV19	TRBJ1-1	ASIAGPSENTEAF
TRBV5-1	TRBJ2-7	ASSLFLAGTGTYEQY
TRBV5-1	TRBJ2-2	ASSLFPQNTGELF
TRBV7-8	TRBJ2-3	ASSLVGGSRDTQY
TRBV18	TRBJ2-2	ASSPGGVSAGELF
TRBV19	TRBJ1-5	ASTLSGLWGTPPNQPQH
TRBV5-1	TRBJ2-3	ASSLGQGGSSTDTQY
TRBV28	TRBJ2-4	ASSFWTGRGKNIQY
TRBV9	TRBJ1-3	ASSEGQGVPGNTIY